Listed below are T cell receptor beta chains from one sample, sequenced in a study of blood T cell repertoires in COVID-19. The protocol was immunoSEQ multiplex PCR, while the TCRdb copy is restricted to in-frame clones and leaves out a portion. The sample carries 68,000 or so clones, around 80% recorded once. The source material was peripheral blood. The origin of the receptors is a human donor in a cohort sampled during active COVID-19. CDR3s include the opening cysteine and the closing phenylalanine or tryptophan. A D gene is named only where the DNA matches it firmly. Not every row has a clone size; where given, it reads once, few, many or a size class.

D gene	clone size	V gene	J gene	CDR3 DNA	CDR3 protein
TRBD2	once	TRBV4-1	TRBJ2-7	TGCGCCAGCAGCCTATTCTTACGGGAGGGCTTCGAGCAGTACTTC	CASSLFLREGFEQYF
NA	NA	TRBV7-2	TRBJ1-1	TGTGCCAGCAGTTATAACTCGGGGAACACTGAAGCTTTCTTT	CASSYNSGNTEAFF
NA	many	TRBV7-6	TRBJ2-7	TGTGCCAGCAGCTTACCGGGATCCTGGGCCTACGAGCAGTACTTC	CASSLPGSWAYEQYF
NA	once	TRBV6-2/TRBV6-3	TRBJ1-1	TGTGCCAGCAGTTCCAGTAGCTCAAGGGCTTTCTTT	CASSSSSSRAFF
NA	NA	TRBV11-2	TRBJ2-3	TGTGCCAGCAGCCCGGCGAGGGGGGGCAGAGTCACAGATACGCAGTATTTT	CASSPARGGRVTDTQYF
TRBD2	NA	TRBV7-9	TRBJ2-1	TGTGCCAGCAGCCCAGGACTAGCGTACGACAATGAGCAGTTCTTC	CASSPGLAYDNEQFF
NA	NA	TRBV29-1	TRBJ2-3	TGCAGCGTGCGGGCGGGGTCGGTTAGTGATACGCAGTATTTT	CSVRAGSVSDTQYF
NA	NA	TRBV19	TRBJ1-5	TGTGCCAGTACCCCTGGAGGGGTGGATCAGCCCCAGCATTTT	CASTPGGVDQPQHF
TRBD1	few	TRBV7-9	TRBJ1-1	TGTGCCAGCAGCTCAAAGGGGGCTTTCAACACTGAAGCTTTCTTT	CASSSKGAFNTEAFF
NA	NA	TRBV4-3	TRBJ1-4	TGCGCCAGCAGCGCCGCGGAGGGACGAGTAACTAATGAAAAACTGTTTTTT	CASSAAEGRVTNEKLFF
TRBD1	NA	TRBV28	TRBJ2-6	TGTGCCAGCAGTTGGGGACAGGGGGTATCTGGGGCCAACGTCCTGACTTTC	CASSWGQGVSGANVLTF
NA	NA	TRBV5-1	TRBJ1-4	TGCGCCAGCAGCTTGGACGGGGGTGGGAAACTGTTTTTT	CASSLDGGGKLFF
NA	NA	TRBV19	TRBJ1-6	TGTGCCAGTAGCCCCTTGACAGCCATGGGGTCACCCCTCCACTTT	CASSPLTAMGSPLHF
TRBD2	NA	TRBV24-1	TRBJ2-1	TGTGCCACCAGTGAGCAATCGGGACTAGCGGGGTCCAATGAGCAGTTCTTC	CATSEQSGLAGSNEQFF
TRBD2	NA	TRBV28	TRBJ2-7	TGTGCCAGCAGGGGCGCGGGAGCGAACTCCTACGAGCAGTACTTC	CASRGAGANSYEQYF
NA	few	TRBV12-3/TRBV12-4	TRBJ2-1	TGTGCCAGCAGTTCATCCACAAACAATGAGCAGTTCTTC	CASSSSTNNEQFF
NA	NA	TRBV5-8	TRBJ1-6	TGTGCCAGCAGCTTGTCAGGGTACTCCTATAATTCACCCCTCCACTTT	CASSLSGYSYNSPLHF
TRBD1	NA	TRBV5-4	TRBJ1-2	TGTGCCAGCAGCCCAGACAGGGGGTCCTATGGCTACACCTTC	CASSPDRGSYGYTF
TRBD1	NA	TRBV3-1/TRBV3-2	TRBJ1-2	TGTGCCAGCAGAAACGGACAGGGAGGTAACTATGGCTACACCTTC	CASRNGQGGNYGYTF
NA	NA	TRBV13	TRBJ2-7	TGTGCCAGCATTGAACGGCAGGCGGGGGAGCAGTACTTC	CASIERQAGEQYF
TRBD1	few	TRBV5-1	TRBJ2-7	TGCGCCAGCAGCTTGGGACAGGGGGCCTCCTACGAGCAGTACTTC	CASSLGQGASYEQYF
TRBD1	NA	TRBV7-9	TRBJ1-6	TGTGCCAGCAGCTCCACAGGGGGCACTTCACCCCTCCACTTT	CASSSTGGTSPLHF
TRBD1	NA	TRBV5-1	TRBJ2-7	TGCGCCAGCAGTCCTCCTACAATGGACAGGCACGACGAGCAGTACTTC	CASSPPTMDRHDEQYF